This T cell receptor (beta chain) was documented in a study of early T cells in non-severe SARS-CoV-2 infection. Findings and caveats of the study: Private and CD4 specificities were missed by VDJdb matching, which favored anti-spike CD8 responses.

Germline CDR1 reads SEHNR; CDR2 reads FQNEAQ (reference sequence). V was cut by 2 bases and J by 2 bases, with 10 bases left in between. The CDR3 is 14 residues long. Individual cDNA molecules carried attached unique molecular identifiers. TCRdb reanalysed the 5' RACE reads using MiXCR and keeps one entry per CDR3 protein. The sample records 90,000 to 130,000 distinct CDR3 sequences, roughly 12% being singletons. This clonotype was seen more than once but under ten times. Its antigen remains unknown. The source material was whole blood, sampled at baseline. The rearrangement links TRBV7-9 to TRBJ2-7; D not resolved. This clonotype was obtained from an adult who was a healthcare worker with PCR-confirmed SARS-CoV-2 infection or an uninfected control (not recorded which). Here the CDR3 reads CASSLSGATYEQYF. Written as DNA, the CDR3 is TGTGCCAGCAGCTTATCCGGCGCCACCTACGAGCAGTACTTC. Full variable domain (missing parts from reference TRBV7-9 and TRBJ2-7): DTGVSQNPRHKITKRGQNVTFRCDPISEHNRLYWYRQTLGQGPEFLTYFQNEAQLEKSRLLSDRFSAERPKGSFSTLEIQRTEQGDSAMYLCASSLSGATYEQYFGPGTRLTVT.